Given below is one TCR beta chain in context. The CDR3 sequence is 18 residues long. After removal of 1 base from V and 6 bases from J, the junction contained 14 bases not matched to a gene. From germline, CDR1 is SGHAT and CDR2 FQNNGV. The sample is drawn from a study of Ad26.COV2.S vaccination and SARS-CoV-2 variants. Study-level background: Trial arm assignment for the donor was COV1001 Ad26.COV2.S.

Regarding treatment: over 15 received Ad26.COV2.S at low or high dose, single or two shots; five or six received placebo; per-sample allocation not given. Collection of samples fell on day 63 after the first vaccine or placebo injection. The assay was immunoSEQ multiplex PCR, and TCRdb's table has in-frame clones only and misses some. The table has about 400,000 clones, roughly 85% seen once. The sample in question was peripheral blood, obtained in a trial of Ad26.COV2.S vaccine versus placebo. This clonotype originated in a person aged 18-65 years who received the Ad26.COV2.S COVID-19 vaccine or a placebo. J is TRBJ2-3 and V is TRBV11-2; 9 bases map to TRBD1. The CDR3 sequence: CASSLGAYRGPAVDTQYF. In DNA, the CDR3 is TGTGCCAGCAGCTTAGGGGCCTACAGGGGGCCGGCCGTCGATACGCAGTATTTT.